One and the same sample provided the 7 T cell receptor beta chains below, sequenced in a study of control samples from healthy donors and cancer patients. The protocol was immunoSEQ multiplex PCR, while the TCRdb copy is restricted to in-frame clones and leaves out a portion. The data contain tens of thousands of clones, around nine tenths of them singletons. Sequenced input: PBMCs. All receptors derive from a man aged 35 to 55 with colorectal cancer.

This clone was detected once. The chain carries TRBV9 and TRBJ2-3; 9 nucleotides line up with TRBD2. The CDR3 contains 19 residues. The V segment lost 4 bases and the J segment 3 bases; nucleotides outside the gene matches: 18. Germline V lookup: CDR1 SGDLS, CDR2 YYNGEE. DNA for the CDR3: TGTGCCAGCAGCCCCCGGGGTAGCGGGAGAGCCGGGCAAACAGATACGCAGTATTTT. Residues: CASSPRGSGRAGQTDTQYF.

This chain links TRBV2 with TRBJ1-2; 9 bases map to TRBD1. The CDR3 has 12 residues. Germline V gene sequence: CDR1 SNHLY, CDR2 FYNNEI. After removal of 9 bases from V and 8 bases from J, the junction contained 7 bases not matched to a gene. The CDR3 loop reads CARGTGGIGYTF. CDR3 sequence (DNA): TGTGCCAGGGGAACAGGGGGCATAGGCTACACCTTC. The variable domain in full, completed from reference TRBV2 and TRBJ1-2, reads EPEVTQTPSHQVTQMGQEVILRCVPISNHLYFYWYRQILGQKVEFLVSFYNNEISEKSEIFDDQFSVERPDGSNFTLKIRSTKLEDSAMYFCARGTGGIGYTFGSGTRLTVV.

CDR3 DNA sequence: TGTGCCAGCAGCAGGACAGACCAACCCTACGAGCAGTACTTC. This encodes CASSRTDQPYEQYF. The chain carries TRBV5-5 and TRBJ2-7; perhaps TRBD1 as D (6 bases). The V end lost 4 bases, the J end lost 2 bases, and 13 bases lay between the germline ends. The CDR3 runs to 14 residues. Germline V CDR1 and CDR2: SGHKS, YYEKEE (reference sequence).

The chain couples TRBV9 to TRBJ2-2; possibly TRBD1 for D (5 bases). The V end lost 3 bases, the J end lost 8 bases, and 14 bases lay between the germline ends. This CDR3 comprises 14 residues. The V gene's germline CDR1 is SGDLS and CDR2 YYNGEE. In DNA, the CDR3 is TGTGCCAGCAGCGCCAAAGGGGATTCGGGGGAGCTGTTTTTT. Protein product: CASSAKGDSGELFF.

This clone was counted once. This chain connects TRBV19 to TRBJ2-4; no firm D call. V was cut by 5 bases and J by 5 bases, with 13 bases left in between. Germline V CDR1 and CDR2: LNHDA, SQIVND (reference sequence). The CDR3 runs 14 residues. DNA for the CDR3: TGTGCCAGTAGTGCTCAAGGATTGGAAAACATTCAGTACTTC. Its translation: CASSAQGLENIQYF.

V is TRBV28 and J is TRBJ2-6; tentatively, D is TRBD1 or TRBD2 (5 bases each). The germline V and J ends were trimmed by 6 bases and 0 bases, with 12 bases remaining between them. Germline CDR1 is MDHEN and CDR2 is SYDVKM. The CDR3 is 16 amino acids. The CDR3 bases are TGTGCCAGCAGCCACGCCGGGACCTCTGGGGCCAACGTCCTGACTTTC. Translated, it gives CASSHAGTSGANVLTF.

This chain connects TRBV7-9 to TRBJ1-1; D perhaps matches TRBD1 (6 bases). The CDR3 consists of 15 residues. The germline V gene encodes CDR1 SEHNR and CDR2 FQNEAQ (reference sequence). Between the trimmed V and J ends, which lost 1 base and 3 bases, there was a span of 12 bases. The CDR3 loop reads CASSLVQGLDTEAFF. The CDR3 DNA follows: TGTGCCAGCAGCTTAGTACAGGGCCTGGACACTGAAGCTTTCTTT.